The 9 T cell receptor beta chains below come from one sample, sequenced in a study of T cell repertoires in aging, cancer and after chemotherapy. Amplification of TCR beta used genomic DNA extracted from peripheral blood. Rearranged V-D-J TRB sequences were amplified with a mixed TRB-A/B primer pool. Each CDR3 protein is one row after TCRdb ran MiXCR on the multiplex PCR reads. The table includes around 6,200 distinct CDR3 sequences, about 30% detected once. The sequencing input was blood. Receptors were obtained from a human donor with a blood cancer.

This clonotype is judged large. The chain uses TRBV24-1 and TRBJ2-2, with 8 bases matching TRBD1. The CDR3 length is 15 residues. With 0 bases clipped from V and 4 bases from J, the junction kept 0 bases outside the gene matches. Germline V gene sequence: CDR1 KGHDR, CDR2 SFDVKD. The CDR3 coding sequence is TGTGCCACCAGTGATTTGACAGGGGGCACCGGGGAGCTGTTTTTT. It yields the protein CATSDLTGGTGELFF.

A few counts support this clonotype. This sequence joins TRBV27 and TRBJ2-7; 10 nucleotides agree with TRBD2. V trimming: 5 bases; J trimming: 2 bases; junction bases outside the gene matches: 9. This CDR3 comprises 16 residues. CDR1 and CDR2 from the germline V gene are MNHEY and SMNVEV (reference sequence). The CDR3 region has the DNA TGTGCCAGCAGTCCCTCCCGGACTAGCGGCCCCTACGAGCAGTACTTC. Amino acid sequence: CASSPSRTSGPYEQYF.

This clonotype was seen only once. The J gene is TRBJ2-5, the V gene TRBV2; TRBD1 or TRBD2 may be the D gene (6 bases each). From germline, CDR1 is SNHLY and CDR2 FYNNEI. CDR3 length: 15 amino acids. V lost 5 bases and J lost 5, with 18 bases in between. Written as DNA, the CDR3 is TGTGCCAGCAGTCCCCTAGGAGGGGGAGGTGAGACCCAGTACTTC. It is translated as CASSPLGGGGETQYF.

In this sample, this clonotype is medium-sized. The chain combines TRBV6-5 with TRBJ2-5; D unclear. Trimming removed 0 bases at V and 5 bases at J, with 13 bases between. The CDR3 extends over 15 amino acids. Germline values: CDR1 MNHEY, CDR2 SVGAGI. In DNA form, the CDR3 reads TGTGCCAGCAGTTACTCATACGCCCCACGGGAGACCCAGTACTTC. Translating gives CASSYSYAPRETQYF.

This clonotype counts as medium-sized. This chain links TRBV6-5 with TRBJ2-5; tentatively, D is TRBD2 (7 bases). Germline V gene lookup returns CDR1 MNHEY and CDR2 SVGAGI. The CDR3 is 12 residues long. V shed 6 bases and J shed 3 bases, with 8 bases lying between them. The CDR3 reads CASRGGEETQYF. The CDR3 coding sequence is TGTGCCAGCAGAGGGGGGGAAGAGACCCAGTACTTC.

This clonotype is medium-sized by share. The rearrangement joins TRBV19 to TRBJ1-2; a possible D gene is TRBD1 (6 bases). This CDR3 spans 14 amino acids. The V end lost 5 bases, the J end lost 3 bases, and 13 bases lay between the germline ends. Germline CDR1 reads LNHDA; CDR2 reads SQIVND (reference sequence). The CDR3 region is CASSGIQGYYGYTF. The CDR3 DNA sequence: TGTGCCAGTAGTGGAATACAGGGCTACTATGGCTACACCTTC.

Concerning this clonotype itself: A clone one base away is much larger, so this may be a read error. CDR3: CASSYLSRGSYEQYF. CDR3 DNA: TGTGCCAGCAGTTACCTCAGTAGAGGGAGTTACGAGCAGTACTTC. The V gene is TRBV6-5, the J gene TRBJ2-7; maybe TRBD2 (5 bases). Trimming took 2 bases from V and 4 from J, leaving 15 bases between them. The CDR3 contains 15 residues. Germline loops: CDR1 MNHEY, CDR2 SVGAGI.

The V call is TRBV19, the J call TRBJ1-1; D not certain. This CDR3 is built from 12 residues. V was clipped by 7 bases and J by 1 base, with 7 bases between them. Per the germline V gene, CDR1 is LNHDA and CDR2 is SQIVND (reference sequence). The CDR3 bases are TGTGCCAGTAAATACGGGAACACTGAAGCTTTCTTT. The encoded protein is CASKYGNTEAFF. The whole variable domain, remainder taken from reference TRBV19 and TRBJ1-1, is DGGITQSPKYLFRKEGQNVTLSCEQNLNHDAMYWYRQDPGQGLRLIYYSQIVNDFQKGDIAEGYSVSREKKESFPLTVTSAQKNPTAFYLCASKYGNTEAFFGQGTRLTVV.

The J gene is TRBJ1-2, the V gene TRBV5-1; D might be TRBD1 (6 bases). The CDR3 is 15 amino acids. Germline V gene lookup returns CDR1 SGHRS and CDR2 YFSETQ. V shed 3 bases and J shed 5 bases, with 17 bases lying between them. The CDR3 sequence is CASSSGTSGHYGYTF. CDR3 sequence (DNA): TGCGCCAGCAGCTCCGGGACAAGCGGACATTATGGCTACACCTTC.